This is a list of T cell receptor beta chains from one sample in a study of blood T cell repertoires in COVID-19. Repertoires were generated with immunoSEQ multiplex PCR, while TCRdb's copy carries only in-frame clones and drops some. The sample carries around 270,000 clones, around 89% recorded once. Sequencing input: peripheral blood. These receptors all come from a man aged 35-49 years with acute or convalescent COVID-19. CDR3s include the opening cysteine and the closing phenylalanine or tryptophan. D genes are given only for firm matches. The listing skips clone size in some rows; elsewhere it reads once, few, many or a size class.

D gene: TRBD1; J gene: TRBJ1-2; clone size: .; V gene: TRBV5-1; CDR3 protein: CASSLAPGGARGYTF; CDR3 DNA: TGCGCCAGCAGCTTGGCCCCAGGGGGCGCGAGGGGCTACACCTTC
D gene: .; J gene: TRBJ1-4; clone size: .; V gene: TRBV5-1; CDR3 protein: CASSLAGGRSEKLFF; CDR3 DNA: TGCGCCAGCAGCTTGGCCGGGGGTAGGAGTGAAAAACTGTTTTTT
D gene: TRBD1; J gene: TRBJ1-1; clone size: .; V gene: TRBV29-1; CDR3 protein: CSVERGRNTEAFF; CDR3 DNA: TGCAGCGTTGAGAGGGGGCGAAACACTGAAGCTTTCTTT
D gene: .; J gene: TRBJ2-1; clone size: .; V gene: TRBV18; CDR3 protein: CASSPPVSSYNEQFF; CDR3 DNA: TGTGCCAGCTCGCCCCCCGTGAGCTCCTACAATGAGCAGTTCTTC
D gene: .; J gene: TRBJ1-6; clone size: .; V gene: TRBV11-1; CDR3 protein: CASSLTGSPYNSPLHF; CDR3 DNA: TGTGCCAGCAGCTTAACGGGATCCCCTTATAATTCACCCCTCCACTTT
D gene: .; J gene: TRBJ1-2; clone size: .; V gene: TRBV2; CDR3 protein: CASSSQVYGYTF; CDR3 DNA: TGTGCCAGCAGTAGTCAGGTCTATGGCTACACCTTC
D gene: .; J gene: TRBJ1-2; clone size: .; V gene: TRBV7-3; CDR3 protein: CASSPGPGRGYTF; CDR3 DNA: TGTGCCAGCAGCCCTGGACCGGGGAGGGGCTACACCTTC
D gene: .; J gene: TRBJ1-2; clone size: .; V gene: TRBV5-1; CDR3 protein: CASSYEDSYYGYTF; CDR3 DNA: TGCGCCAGCAGCTATGAGGACAGCTACTATGGCTACACCTTC
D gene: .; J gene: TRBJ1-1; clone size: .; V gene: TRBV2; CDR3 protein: CASSEEGRWNTEAFF; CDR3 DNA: TGTGCCAGCAGTGAAGAAGGGAGATGGAACACTGAAGCTTTCTTT
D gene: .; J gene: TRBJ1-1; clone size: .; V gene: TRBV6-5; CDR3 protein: CAAGGGPRLAFF; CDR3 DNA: TGTGCCGCTGGAGGAGGCCCCAGGTTGGCTTTCTTT
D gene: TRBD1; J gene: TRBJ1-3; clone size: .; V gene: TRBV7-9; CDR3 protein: CASSPSPGTGYVDTIYF; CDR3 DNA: TGTGCCAGCAGCCCCTCTCCCGGGACAGGGTATGTGGACACCATATATTTT
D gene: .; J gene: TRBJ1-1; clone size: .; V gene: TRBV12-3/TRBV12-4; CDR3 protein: CASTPTWTLEAFF; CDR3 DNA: TGTGCCAGCACCCCCACATGGACACTTGAAGCTTTCTTT
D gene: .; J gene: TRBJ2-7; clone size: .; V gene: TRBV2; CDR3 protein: CASSEGGALGYEQYF; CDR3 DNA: TGTGCCAGCAGTGAAGGGGGCGCCTTAGGGTACGAGCAGTACTTC
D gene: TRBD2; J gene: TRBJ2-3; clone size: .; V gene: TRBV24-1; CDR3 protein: CATSEGLAGVYSTDTQYF; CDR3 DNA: TGTGCCACCAGTGAGGGACTAGCGGGGGTTTATAGCACAGATACGCAGTATTTT
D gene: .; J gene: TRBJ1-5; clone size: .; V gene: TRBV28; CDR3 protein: CASTGTLLSQPQHF; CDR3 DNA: TGTGCCAGCACGGGAACGCTCTTGAGTCAGCCCCAGCATTTT
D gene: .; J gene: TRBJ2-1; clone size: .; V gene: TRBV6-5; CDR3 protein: CASSPLGAGYNEQFF; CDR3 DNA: TGTGCCAGCAGTCCCCTAGGGGCCGGCTACAATGAGCAGTTCTTC
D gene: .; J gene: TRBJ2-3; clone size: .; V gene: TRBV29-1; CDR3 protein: CSVVEGGTDTQYF; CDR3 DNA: TGCAGCGTCGTAGAGGGGGGCACAGATACGCAGTATTTT
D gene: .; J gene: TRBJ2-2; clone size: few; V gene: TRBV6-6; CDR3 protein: CASVRYGELFF; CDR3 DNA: TGTGCCAGCGTTAGATACGGGGAGCTGTTTTTT
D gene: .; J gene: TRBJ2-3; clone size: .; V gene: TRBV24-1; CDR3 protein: CATSDTSDTQYF; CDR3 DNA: TGTGCCACCAGTGATACTTCAGATACGCAGTATTTT
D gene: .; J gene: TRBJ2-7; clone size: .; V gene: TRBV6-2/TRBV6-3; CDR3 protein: CASSYFDGGEQYF; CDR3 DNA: TGTGCCAGCAGTTACTTCGACGGCGGCGAGCAGTACTTC
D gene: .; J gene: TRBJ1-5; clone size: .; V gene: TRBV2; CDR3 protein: CASSMGSQSNQPQHF; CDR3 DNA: TGTGCCAGCAGTATGGGCAGTCAGAGCAATCAGCCCCAGCATTTT
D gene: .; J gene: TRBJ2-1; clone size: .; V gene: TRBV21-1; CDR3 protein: CARKGGNEQFF; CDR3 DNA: TGTGCCAGGAAAGGAGGGAATGAGCAGTTCTTC
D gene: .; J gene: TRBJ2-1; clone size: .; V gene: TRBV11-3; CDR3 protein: CASSAPLVAGNEQFF; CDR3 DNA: TGTGCCAGCAGCGCCCCACTGGTAGCCGGCAATGAGCAGTTCTTC
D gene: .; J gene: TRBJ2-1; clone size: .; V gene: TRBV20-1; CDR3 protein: CSPQQGLEQFF; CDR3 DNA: TGCAGTCCGCAACAGGGTTTAGAGCAGTTCTTC
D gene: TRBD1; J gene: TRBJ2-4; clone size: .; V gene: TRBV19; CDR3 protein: CASSRQGVRYF; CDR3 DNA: TGTGCCAGTAGTAGACAGGGAGTTAGGTACTTC
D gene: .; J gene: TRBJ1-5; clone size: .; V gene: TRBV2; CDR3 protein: CAWPQNQPQHF; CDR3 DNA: TGTGCCTGGCCGCAAAATCAGCCCCAGCATTTT
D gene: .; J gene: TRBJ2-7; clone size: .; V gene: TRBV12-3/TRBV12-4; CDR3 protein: CASSLRGRIEQYF; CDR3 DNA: TGTGCCAGCAGTTTAAGGGGCCGAATTGAGCAGTACTTC
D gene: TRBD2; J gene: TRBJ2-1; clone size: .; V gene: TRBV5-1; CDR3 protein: CASSTGTTGNEQFF; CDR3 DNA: TGCGCCAGCAGCACCGGGACTACCGGCAATGAGCAGTTCTTC
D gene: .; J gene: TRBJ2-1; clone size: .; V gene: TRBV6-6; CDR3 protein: CASGRPGGRDNEQFF; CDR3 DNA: TGTGCCAGCGGCCGACCGGGGGGCCGGGACAATGAGCAGTTCTTC
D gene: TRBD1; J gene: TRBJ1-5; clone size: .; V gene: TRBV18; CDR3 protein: CASSPSPPRDRGQPQHF; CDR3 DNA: TGTGCCAGCTCACCATCCCCCCCTCGGGACAGGGGTCAGCCCCAGCATTTT
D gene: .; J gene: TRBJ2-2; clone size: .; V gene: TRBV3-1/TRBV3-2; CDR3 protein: CASRVSGQLGELFF; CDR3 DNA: TGTGCCAGCAGGGTCTCAGGGCAACTCGGGGAGCTGTTTTTT
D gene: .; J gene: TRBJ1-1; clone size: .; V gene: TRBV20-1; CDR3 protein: CSASSPAGLTEAFF; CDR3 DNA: TGCAGTGCTAGTAGTCCGGCAGGTCTCACTGAAGCTTTCTTT
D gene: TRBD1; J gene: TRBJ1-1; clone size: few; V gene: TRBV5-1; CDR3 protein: CASSSNTGGNTEAFF; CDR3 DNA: TGCGCCAGCAGCTCCAACACAGGGGGCAACACTGAAGCTTTCTTT
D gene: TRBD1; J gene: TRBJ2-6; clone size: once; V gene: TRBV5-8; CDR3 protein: CASSLTGGSGANVLTF; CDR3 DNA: TGTGCCAGCAGCCTGACAGGGGGCTCTGGGGCCAACGTCCTGACTTTC
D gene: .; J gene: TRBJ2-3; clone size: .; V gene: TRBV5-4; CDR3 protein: CASSAGPGVTDTQYF; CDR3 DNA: TGTGCCAGCAGTGCCGGGCCCGGGGTCACAGATACGCAGTATTTT
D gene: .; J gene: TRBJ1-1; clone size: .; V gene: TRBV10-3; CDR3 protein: CAISEGYKGGGEAFF; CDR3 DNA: TGTGCCATCAGTGAAGGGTATAAGGGCGGGGGTGAAGCTTTCTTT
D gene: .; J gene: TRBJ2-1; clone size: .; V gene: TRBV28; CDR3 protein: CASSLNREQFF; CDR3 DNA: TGTGCCAGCAGTTTAAATCGGGAGCAGTTCTTC
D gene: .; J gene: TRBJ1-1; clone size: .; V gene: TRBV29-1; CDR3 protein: CSVWGRSYTEAFF; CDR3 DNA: TGCAGCGTTTGGGGGAGGTCGTACACTGAAGCTTTCTTT
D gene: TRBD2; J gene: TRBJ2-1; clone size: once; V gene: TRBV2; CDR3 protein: CASSRGTSGNYNEQFF; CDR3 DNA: TGTGCCAGCAGTCGGGGCACTAGCGGCAATTACAATGAGCAGTTCTTC
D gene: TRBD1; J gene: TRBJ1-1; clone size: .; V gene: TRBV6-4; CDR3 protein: CASRPTGGGGEAFF; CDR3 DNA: TGTGCCAGCAGACCTACAGGGGGCGGAGGTGAAGCTTTCTTT
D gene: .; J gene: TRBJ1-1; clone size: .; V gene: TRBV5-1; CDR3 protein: CASSKDGKNTEAFF; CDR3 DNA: TGCGCCAGCAGCAAGGACGGGAAGAACACTGAAGCTTTCTTT
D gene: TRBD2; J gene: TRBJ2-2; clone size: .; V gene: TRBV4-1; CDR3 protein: CASSQQGLAAYDTGELFF; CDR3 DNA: TGCGCCAGCAGCCAGCAGGGACTAGCCGCGTACGACACCGGGGAGCTGTTTTTT
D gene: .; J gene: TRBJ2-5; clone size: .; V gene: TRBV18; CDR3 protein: CASSPGLEETQYF; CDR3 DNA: TGTGCCAGCTCACCAGGCCTCGAAGAGACCCAGTACTTC
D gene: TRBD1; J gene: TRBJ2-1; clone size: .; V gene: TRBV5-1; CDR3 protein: CASRPTGASHNEQFF; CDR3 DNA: TGCGCCAGCAGACCGACAGGGGCTTCCCACAATGAGCAGTTCTTC
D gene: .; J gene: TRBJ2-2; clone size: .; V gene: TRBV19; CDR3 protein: CASSMPGVGELFF; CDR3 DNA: TGTGCCAGTAGTATGCCGGGGGTCGGGGAGCTGTTTTTT
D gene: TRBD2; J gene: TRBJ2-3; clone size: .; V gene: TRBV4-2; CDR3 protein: CASSQLRTRIGSDATDTQYF; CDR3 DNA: TGTGCCAGCAGCCAATTACGGACTAGAATCGGGTCGGATGCCACAGATACGCAGTATTTT
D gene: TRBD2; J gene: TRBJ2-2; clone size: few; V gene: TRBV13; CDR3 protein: CASSQGLAAGELFF; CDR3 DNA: TGTGCCAGCAGCCAGGGACTAGCCGCCGGGGAGCTGTTTTTT
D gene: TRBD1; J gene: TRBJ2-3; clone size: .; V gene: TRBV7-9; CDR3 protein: CASSLPGQGTYF; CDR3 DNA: TGTGCCAGCAGCTTGCCGGGACAGGGAACGTATTTT
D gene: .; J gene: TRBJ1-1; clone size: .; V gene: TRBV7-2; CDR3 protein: CASSYIMNTEAFF; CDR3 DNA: TGTGCCAGCAGCTATATAATGAACACTGAAGCTTTCTTT
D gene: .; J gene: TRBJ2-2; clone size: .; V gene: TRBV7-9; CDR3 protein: CASAVSWRAGELFF; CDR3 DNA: TGTGCCAGCGCAGTTTCCTGGAGGGCCGGGGAGCTGTTTTTT
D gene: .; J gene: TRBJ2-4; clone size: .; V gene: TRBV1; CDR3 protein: CTSSQGERTPTFLAKNIQYF; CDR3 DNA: TGCACCAGCAGCCAAGGGGAGCGAACTCCCACCTTCCTAGCCAAAAACATTCAGTACTTC
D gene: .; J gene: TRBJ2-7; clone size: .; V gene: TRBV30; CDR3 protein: CAWERVARLKLSYEQYF; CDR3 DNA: TGTGCCTGGGAACGGGTCGCTAGACTAAAACTTTCCTACGAGCAGTACTTC
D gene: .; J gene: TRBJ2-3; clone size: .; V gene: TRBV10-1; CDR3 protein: CASSEQPSTGRYF; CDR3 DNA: TGCGCCAGCAGTGAACAGCCATCGACAGGACGGTATTTT
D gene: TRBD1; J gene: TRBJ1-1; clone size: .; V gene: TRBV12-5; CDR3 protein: CASGKTLGQGPLNTEAFF; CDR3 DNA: TGTGCTAGTGGAAAGACCCTAGGACAGGGGCCACTGAACACTGAAGCTTTCTTT